One TCR beta chain is described in this entry. Its antigen is not identified. The data stem from a study of OX40 agonist ivuxolimab in advanced cancers. As for the study in general: Therapy given before enrollment (anti-PD-1, anti-PD-L1 or anti-CTLA-4) was allowed, and 40% had some.

Broader study findings: At 0.1 to 3.0 mg/kg, clonal expansion of CD4+ and CD8+ blood T cells had occurred by week 6.

Generated by immunoSEQ multiplex PCR, the TCRdb table keeps only in-frame clones and is missing some. The table records around 40,000 clones, around 85% of them present only once. Germline V gene sequence: CDR1 MNHEY, CDR2 SVGAGI. Trimming cost V 5 bases and J 4 bases; bases outside gene matches: 3. The CDR3 sequence is 14 residues long. The rearrangement joins TRBV6-5 to TRBJ2-2; 8 bases line up with TRBD2. The material was CD4+ or CD8+ T cells sorted from blood, obtained in a trial of the OX40 agonist ivuxolimab. The clonotype comes from an adult with an advanced solid tumor such as melanoma, head and neck, liver or kidney cancer. The CDR3 nucleotides are TGTGCCAGCAGTATTAGCGGGGCCACCGGGGAGCTGTTTTTT. It codes for CASSISGATGELFF.